This T cell receptor (beta chain) emerged from a study of T cell repertoires in cytomegalovirus infection. The wider study: Recently identified HLA-C-restricted and well-studied HLA-B-restricted CMV epitopes were used. General observations from the study: HLA-C-restricted CMV clonotypes gave the most frequent clonotype in two of eight donors.

TCRdb used MiXCR to reprocess the reads, holding one entry per CDR3 protein. The table has more than 250,000 distinct CDR3 sequences, approximately 25% seen once. Germline CDR1 and CDR2: SGHTA and FQGNSA. Trimming cost V 5 bases and J 4 bases, with 14 bases left between them. The CDR3 spans 15 residues. This clonotype was recorded a few times. Its antigen is still unknown. The chain employs TRBV7-2 and TRBJ2-2, with D possibly being TRBD1 (6 bases). This material consisted of cultured PBMCs, taken from culture after CMV antigen stimulation. The clonotype originates from a human donor in good health (CMV status not recorded). Some clones in this sample may be carry-over from other donors' samples. The DNA for the CDR3 is TGTGCCAGCAGCCCCGCAGGGGCGGTCACCGGGGAGCTGTTTTTT. Its translation: CASSPAGAVTGELFF.